Described below is a single TCR beta chain sequence and its context. The antigen remains unidentified. Sequence at one end of the junction differs from germline and may be a read error. This sample stems from a study of post-analysis software for immune sequencing data. Study-level background: Several disease courses (relapsing-remitting, secondary progressive and progressive-relapsing) of multiple sclerosis were included.

Study findings and constraints: Strong co-clustering by F measure linked samples that shared a preparation batch. Relative to controls, patients with multiple sclerosis showed significantly lower normalized Chao1 diversity.

Unique molecular identifiers were built into the TCR beta cDNA libraries. The T cell input of roughly 0.95 to 11 million gave about half a million cDNA molecules. TCRdb ran MiXCR on the PCR reads and lists one entry per CDR3 protein. The table lists approximately 730,000 distinct CDR3 sequences, about 27% of them singletons. The receptor's source is a girl between 5 and 17 years old with multiple sclerosis. The sample comprised blood.

CDR3 sequence reads: CASSRSFRGGQEAQYF. CDR3 in DNA: TGTGCCAGCAGCAGGTCTTTTCGGGGCGGGCAAGAGGCCCAGTACTTC. The V call is TRBV3-1, the J call TRBJ2-5; D is tentatively TRBD1 or TRBD2 (5 bases each). This CDR3 comprises 16 residues. In germline, CDR1 is LGHDT, CDR2 YNNKEL (reference sequence).